This T cell receptor beta chain was sequenced during a study of human T cells and chemical hapten exposure. As for the study in general: For sensitization, 2% DPC was applied to an approximately 2 cm by approximately 2 cm patch of upper inner arm skin.

CDR3 length equals 12 residues. Deletions cut 9 bases from V and 2 bases from J, with 10 bases between. Germline values: CDR1 MNHEY, CDR2 SVGAGI. Original data processing: Sample TCR counts, which ranged from about 23,224 to 690,600, had a median of 95,638. TCRdb independently ran MiXCR on the RACE reads; one entry per CDR3 protein. The V and J calls, along with clone size, are taken from TCRdb and not from the paper's own processing. The repertoire consists of approximately 160,000 distinct CDR3 sequences, with about 27% occurring once and the leading ten covering 2.1%. Time point denoted: patch test 3, about 24 weeks after DPC sensitization. As to treatment: therapeutic diphenylcyclopropenone sensitization with weekly scalp DPC.

This receptor was taken from a woman between 18 and 29 years old with alopecia areata. Some clones in this sample may be carry-over from other donors' samples. The sequences come from whole blood, collected in connection with sensitization to the hapten diphenylcyclopropenone (DPC). The chain joins TRBV6-5 to TRBJ1-2; D unresolved. The CDR3 sequence: CASAGRNYGYTF. The CDR3 DNA is TGTGCCAGTGCCGGGCGGAACTATGGCTACACCTTC.